The 28 T cell receptor beta chains listed next were all sequenced from one sample in a study of OX40 agonist ivuxolimab in advanced cancers. Produced via immunoSEQ multiplex PCR; TCRdb's table is partial and in-frame only. The sample consists of 78,000 or so clones, about 90% of them appearing once. The sequences come from CD4+ or CD8+ T cells sorted from blood, collected in a trial of the OX40 agonist ivuxolimab. These TCRs come from an adult with an advanced solid tumor such as melanoma, head and neck, liver or kidney cancer.

This CDR3 is CASRRTGTQAYGYTF. Here the CDR3 DNA reads TGTGCCAGTAGGCGGACAGGAACCCAGGCCTATGGCTACACCTTC. The chain couples TRBV19 to TRBJ1-2; TRBD1 matches at 7 bases. Germline trimming cut 6 bases from V and 4 bases from J; bases unmatched to any gene: 11. Per the germline V gene, CDR1 is LNHDA and CDR2 is SQIVND (reference sequence). The CDR3 loop spans 15 amino acids.

This clone is a singleton in its sample. The gene calls are TRBV7-9 and TRBJ1-4, with a weak D call TRBD1 (6 bases). Trimming cost V 5 bases and J 8 bases, with 12 bases left between them. The CDR3 runs 13 residues. Germline V lookup: CDR1 SEHNR, CDR2 FQNEAQ (reference sequence). DNA of the CDR3: TGTGCCAGCAGCGCCCAGCAGGGGGAAAAACTGTTTTTT. This translates into CASSAQQGEKLFF.

This clone was observed a single time. The rearrangement links TRBV30 to TRBJ2-7, with 10 bases lining up with TRBD2. The germline CDR1 and CDR2 sequences are GTSNPN and SVGIG (reference sequence). The CDR3 has 14 residues. V shed 2 bases and J 3 bases; nucleotides not matched to a gene: 4. The CDR3 reads CAWSSGTSVYEQYF. In nucleotides, the CDR3 is TGTGCCTGGAGTTCCGGGACTAGCGTCTACGAGCAGTACTTC.

In this sample, this clone turned up once. This sequence joins TRBV5-5 and TRBJ2-6; perhaps TRBD2 as D (5 bases). Between the trimmed V and J ends, which lost 0 bases and 0 bases, there was a span of 7 bases. Germline CDR1 is SGHKS and CDR2 is YYEKEE (reference sequence). CDR3 size: 16 residues. The CDR3 loop reads CASSLAAGSGANVLTF. The CDR3 DNA sequence: TGTGCCAGCAGCTTGGCCGCGGGCTCTGGGGCCAACGTCCTGACTTTC.

V usage is TRBV27 and J usage is TRBJ2-6; no firm D call. Germline CDR1 MNHEY, CDR2 SMNVEV (reference sequence). The CDR3 is 16 residues long. The ends were cut back, 3 bases at V and 0 bases at J, with 9 bases in the middle. Here the CDR3 DNA reads TGTGCCAGCAGTTTGGGGTACCTCTCTGGGGCCAACGTCCTGACTTTC. This encodes CASSLGYLSGANVLTF.

In DNA, the CDR3 is TGTGCCAGCAGCCGCCAGGGGGGATCCGTCGACGAGCAGTACTTC. Amino acid sequence: CASSRQGGSVDEQYF. V gene TRBV7-9 combines with J gene TRBJ2-7, with a tentative D call TRBD1 (7 bases). This CDR3 contains 15 residues. Germline loops: CDR1 SEHNR, CDR2 FQNEAQ (reference sequence). Trimming stripped 5 bases from V and 5 bases from J, with 19 bases between.

This sequence joins TRBV19 and TRBJ1-5, with 9 bases fitting TRBD1. Unmatched junction bases numbered 7, after V lost 2 bases and J lost 5 bases. This CDR3 contains 16 residues. From germline, CDR1 is LNHDA and CDR2 SQIVND (reference sequence). CDR3 region: CASSIQPTGGYQPQHF. CDR3 DNA sequence: TGTGCCAGTAGTATACAGCCGACAGGGGGGTATCAGCCCCAGCATTTT.

The rearrangement links TRBV5-1 to TRBJ2-7; 8 bases are a match to TRBD2. With V trimmed by 4 bases and J by 5 bases, 5 bases remained unmatched. Germline lookup yields CDR1 SGHRS and CDR2 YFSETQ. The CDR3 totals 13 residues. DNA of the CDR3: TGCGCCAGCAGCCGAGGACTAGCCAACGAGCAGTACTTC. The encoded protein is CASSRGLANEQYF.

This chain connects TRBV10-2 to TRBJ2-3; 9 bases fit TRBD1. Germline assignment: CDR1 WSHSY and CDR2 SAAADI. The CDR3 is 20 residues long. Losses at the gene ends were 6 bases for V and 6 bases for J; bases not matched to a gene: 25. The CDR3 region has the DNA TGCGCCAGCAGGATGGGCCAGCTTCTAAACAGGGGGCAATCGTCTGATACGCAGTATTTT. It encodes CASRMGQLLNRGQSSDTQYF.

This sequence joins TRBV7-9 and TRBJ1-3, with 9 nucleotides matching TRBD1. The CDR3 length is 14 residues. With V trimmed by 7 bases and J by 2 bases, 3 bases remained unmatched. In germline, CDR1 is SEHNR, CDR2 FQNEAQ (reference sequence). The CDR3 DNA follows: TGTGCCAGCACCTACAGGGGGCCTGGAAACACCATATATTTT. Its protein is CASTYRGPGNTIYF.

The chain links TRBV6-5 to TRBJ1-2, with TRBD1 as a possible D gene (5 bases). CDR3 length: 13 residues. Germline loops: CDR1 MNHEY, CDR2 SVGAGI. The ends were cut back, 6 bases at V and 3 bases at J, with 11 bases in the middle. CDR3 nucleotide sequence: TGTGCCAGCAGCCCCCGACAGCACTATGGCTACACCTTC. Translation gives CASSPRQHYGYTF.

The chain couples TRBV4-2 to TRBJ2-3, with D tentatively TRBD1 or TRBD2 (5 bases each). The CDR3 totals 17 residues. CDR1 LGHNA and CDR2 YNFKEQ come from the germline V gene. Trimming removed 4 bases from V and 2 bases from J, with 19 bases in between. This CDR3 reads CASSPQGVGLPTDTQYF. CDR3 in DNA: TGTGCCAGCAGCCCCCAAGGGGTCGGACTTCCCACAGATACGCAGTATTTT.

This chain connects TRBV6-5 to TRBJ2-3, with a possible D match to TRBD1 (5 bases). The V gene's germline CDR1 is MNHEY and CDR2 SVGAGI. Trimming cost V 0 bases and J 6 bases, with 16 bases left between them. The CDR3 is made up of 16 amino acids. DNA for the CDR3: TGTGCCAGCAGTTACTCAGGGGTCGAAAGTACGGATACGCAGTATTTT. Encoded protein: CASSYSGVESTDTQYF.

This clone was seen a single time. The J gene is TRBJ2-5, the V gene TRBV6-5; the match to TRBD1 covers 9 bases. Germline lookup yields CDR1 MNHEY and CDR2 SVGAGI. CDR3 length: 16 amino acids. Germline trimming cut 1 base from V and 5 bases from J; bases unmatched to any gene: 8. For the CDR3, the DNA is TGTGCCAGCAGTTACTTACCGGGACAGGGTTCGGAGACCCAGTACTTC. Its translation is CASSYLPGQGSETQYF.

V gene TRBV13 combines with J gene TRBJ2-1, with TRBD2 matching 13 bases. V shed 4 bases, J shed 2 bases, and the junction held 8 bases outside the gene matches. The CDR3 spans 18 residues. CDR1 is PRHDT, CDR2 FYEKMQ, per germline (reference sequence). CDR3 amino acids: CASSSGTSGIVTYNEQFF. The CDR3 region has the DNA TGTGCCAGCAGCTCAGGGACTAGCGGGATCGTGACCTACAATGAGCAGTTCTTC.

This chain uses TRBV29-1 with TRBJ1-5, with TRBD1 identical over 9 bases. The junction had 4 bases not matched to a gene; V was cut back by 6 bases and J by 4 bases. CDR1 and CDR2 (germline): SQVTM, ANQGSEA. This CDR3 spans 13 amino acids. This CDR3 reads CSVVGTGNQPQHF. CDR3 sequence (DNA): TGCAGCGTAGTAGGGACAGGGAATCAGCCCCAGCATTTT.

This clone was recorded only once. The chain couples TRBV6-5 to TRBJ1-5, with TRBD1 matching over 10 bases. Germline loops: CDR1 MNHEY, CDR2 SVGAGI. The ends lost 5 bases at V and 4 bases at J; junction bases unmatched: 5. The CDR3 runs 15 residues. For the CDR3, the DNA is TGTGCCAGCAGTCGTGGGACAGGGGTAAATCAGCCCCAGCATTTT. It codes for CASSRGTGVNQPQHF.

The chain couples TRBV19 to TRBJ1-5; D is unclear. Trimming shortened V by 7 bases and J by 7 bases, and 14 bases separated the two germline ends. CDR1 and CDR2 from the germline V gene are LNHDA and SQIVND (reference sequence). There are 13 residues in the CDR3. The CDR3 bases are TGTGCCAGTACCACCCTGGACTCCCAGCCCCAGCATTTT. Translating it yields CASTTLDSQPQHF.

The chain carries TRBV25-1 and TRBJ1-4; tentative D call: TRBD1 (5 bases). Germline lookup yields CDR1 MGHDK and CDR2 SYGVNS. The CDR3 spans 15 residues. Trimming left V 4 bases short and J 0 bases short, with 9 bases between. The CDR3 DNA sequence: TGTGCCAGCAGTGTAGACAGAGCAACTAATGAAAAACTGTTTTTT. Its translation: CASSVDRATNEKLFF.

The V call is TRBV9, the J call TRBJ2-5, with 16 bases that match TRBD2. V lost 4 bases, J lost 3 bases, and 6 bases stayed unmatched. CDR3 length: 17 amino acids. Germline V CDR1 and CDR2: SGDLS, YYNGEE. The CDR3 reads CASSSSGLAGGEETQYF. The CDR3 DNA reads TGTGCCAGCAGCTCATCGGGACTAGCGGGAGGGGAAGAGACCCAGTACTTC. Together with reference TRBV9 and TRBJ2-5, the CDR3 gives the full variable domain: DSGVTQTPKHLITATGQRVTLRCSPRSGDLSVYWYQQSLDQGLQFLIQYYNGEERAKGNILERFSAQQFPDLHSELNLSSLELGDSALYFCASSSSGLAGGEETQYFGPGTRLLVL.

The gene calls are TRBV27 and TRBJ1-5; tentative D call: TRBD1 (5 bases). CDR3 length equals 15 residues. The germline CDR1 and CDR2 sequences are MNHEY and SMNVEV (reference sequence). V was shortened by 8 bases and J by 2 bases, with 16 bases between the two germline ends. The CDR3 reads CASSNTGPGNQPQHF. The CDR3 nucleotides are TGTGCCAGCTCTAATACAGGCCCTGGCAATCAGCCCCAGCATTTT.

This chain links TRBV6-1 with TRBJ2-5; perhaps TRBD1 as D (6 bases). The CDR3 is 16 amino acids. Trimming shortened V by 4 bases and J by 1 base, and 16 bases separated the two germline ends. Germline CDR1 MNHNS, CDR2 SASEGT. For the CDR3, the DNA is TGTGCCAGCAGTGCTAACAGGGCCTTAATCCAAGAGACCCAGTACTTC. This translates into CASSANRALIQETQYF.

The rearrangement joins TRBV4-2 to TRBJ2-7; 7 bases match TRBD2. CDR1 and CDR2 from the germline V gene are LGHNA and YNFKEQ. This CDR3 region has 15 residues. V was pared by 4 bases and J by 1 base, with 7 bases of the junction left unmatched. Written as DNA, the CDR3 is TGTGCCAGCAGCCCCCGAGGAGCGGGGTCCTACGAGCAGTACTTC. Its translation is CASSPRGAGSYEQYF.

The chain joins TRBV29-1 to TRBJ2-1; TRBD1 is a possible D gene (5 bases). The germline V gene encodes CDR1 SQVTM and CDR2 ANQGSEA. This CDR3 is 14 amino acids long. Trimming removed 4 bases at V and 6 bases at J, with 16 bases between. CDR3 DNA sequence: TGCAGCGTTGTAAGACAGTTGGGGATCAATGAGCAGTTCTTC. Protein sequence: CSVVRQLGINEQFF.

The V call is TRBV19, the J call TRBJ2-2, with D perhaps matching TRBD2 (5 bases). Trimming cost V 3 bases and J 1 base, with 15 bases left between them. The CDR3 consists of 17 residues. CDR1 is LNHDA, CDR2 SQIVND, per germline (reference sequence). The CDR3 DNA reads TGTGCCAGTAGTATCGCGAGCGGACTGGGGAACACCGGGGAGCTGTTTTTT. Translating gives CASSIASGLGNTGELFF.

The V call is TRBV18, the J call TRBJ1-2; D is unresolved. There are 12 residues in the CDR3. V was clipped by 2 bases and J by 6 bases, with 7 bases between them. Germline lookup yields CDR1 KGHSH and CDR2 LQKENI. As DNA, the CDR3 is TGTGCCAGCTCACCAGCCAGAGATGGCTACACCTTC. Its translation is CASSPARDGYTF.

The chain employs TRBV19 and TRBJ1-1; D gene ambiguous. There are 13 residues in the CDR3. V was shortened by 4 bases and J by 3 bases, with 9 bases between the two germline ends. CDR1 LNHDA and CDR2 SQIVND come from the germline V gene (reference sequence). CDR3 loop: CASSTDRDTEAFF. The CDR3 DNA follows: TGTGCCAGTAGTACAGACCGAGACACTGAAGCTTTCTTT.

About this clone itself: One junction end does not reproduce the germline sequence, and a read error may be involved. The rearrangement uses TRBV7-2 and TRBJ1-5; possible D gene TRBD1, 5 bases. From germline, CDR1 is SGHTA and CDR2 FQGNSA. CDR3 length: 13 amino acids. The DNA for the CDR3 is TGTGCCAGCAGCCCCCGGGACCTTCAGCCCCGGCATTTT. It translates to CASSPRDLQPRHF.